This TCR beta chain was sequenced during a study of cytomegalovirus exposure and HLA in healthy donors. The CDR3 length is 15 residues. Looked up from germline, CDR1 is SGHRS and CDR2 is YFSETQ. The V segment lost 4 bases and the J segment 4 bases; nucleotides outside the gene matches: 4. PCR used 60 Vbeta primers and 13 Jbeta primers. Under the authors' procedure: In a later analysis, around 10 million of some 80 million unique beta chains occurred in at least two donors. Only in-frame clones appear in the TCRdb table, and some are missing; sequencing was by immunoSEQ multiplex PCR. From that table come the V and J calls and clone size; the DNA was used to work out D and trimming. The sample holds over 110,000 clones, 70% to 80% seen once.

The chain joins TRBV5-1 to TRBJ2-3; 12 bases align to TRBD2. Sequencing used PBMCs. The sequence derives from a woman aged 50 to 60 in good health and CMV-seropositive. In DNA, the CDR3 is TGCGCCAGCAGCACTAGCGGGGGGTTGTCAGATACGCAGTATTTT. Translated: CASSTSGGLSDTQYF.